These 5 T cell receptor beta chains came from one sample sequenced in a study of blood T cell repertoires in COVID-19. Clones were read by immunoSEQ multiplex PCR, and TCRdb kept only the in-frame ones, dropping some. The data show about 270,000 clones, around 82% seen once. Material: peripheral blood. The receptors here all came from a human donor in a cohort sampled during active COVID-19.

The rearrangement joins TRBV10-1 to TRBJ1-1, with D possibly matching TRBD1 (5 bases). Deletions cut 7 bases from V and 0 bases from J, with 9 bases between. This CDR3 is built from 13 residues. CDR1 and CDR2 (germline): WNHNN, SYGVQD (reference sequence). This CDR3 is CASMRGLNTEAFF. DNA for the CDR3: TGCGCCAGCATGCGGGGCTTGAACACTGAAGCTTTCTTT.

The table lists this clone with a count of one. This chain connects TRBV4-1 to TRBJ2-7, with D possibly TRBD1 on 5 matching bases. The CDR3 is made up of 13 amino acids. V shed 4 bases and J shed 2 bases, with 9 bases lying between them. Germline CDR1 reads MGHRA; CDR2 reads YSYEKL. Written as DNA, the CDR3 is TGCGCCAGCAGCCCAGGGCCCCCCTACGAGCAGTACTTC. Translated, it gives CASSPGPPYEQYF.

The chain couples TRBV3-1 (or the pseudogene TRBV3-2) to TRBJ2-3; TRBD2 is a possible D gene (6 bases). This CDR3 is built from 16 residues. The V gene's germline CDR1 is LGHDT and CDR2 YNNKEL (reference sequence). The germline V and J ends were trimmed by 4 bases and 2 bases, with 16 bases remaining between them. The CDR3 DNA sequence: TGTGCCAGCAGCCCGACCGCGGGATCAATCACAGATACGCAGTATTTT. Residues: CASSPTAGSITDTQYF.

Written as DNA, the CDR3 is TGTGCCAGCACCCGGCGGTGGCGGGGAAGCTCTGGGGCCAACGTCCTGACTTTC. It translates to CASTRRWRGSSGANVLTF. This rearrangement joins TRBV28 to TRBJ2-6; D possibly corresponds to TRBD2 (6 bases). V lost 7 bases, J lost 0 bases, and 19 bases lay in between. This CDR3 has 18 amino acids. CDR1 MDHEN and CDR2 SYDVKM come from the germline V gene.

This chain uses TRBV12-5 with TRBJ2-2; 8 bases match TRBD2. The CDR3 runs to 15 residues. V lost 7 bases and J lost 8; bases outside the gene matches: 12. CDR1 and CDR2 from the germline V gene are LGHNT and FRNRAP. As DNA, the CDR3 is TGTGCTAGTGCTTCAGACAGCGGGAGCTTGGGGGAGCTGTTTTTT. This encodes CASASDSGSLGELFF.